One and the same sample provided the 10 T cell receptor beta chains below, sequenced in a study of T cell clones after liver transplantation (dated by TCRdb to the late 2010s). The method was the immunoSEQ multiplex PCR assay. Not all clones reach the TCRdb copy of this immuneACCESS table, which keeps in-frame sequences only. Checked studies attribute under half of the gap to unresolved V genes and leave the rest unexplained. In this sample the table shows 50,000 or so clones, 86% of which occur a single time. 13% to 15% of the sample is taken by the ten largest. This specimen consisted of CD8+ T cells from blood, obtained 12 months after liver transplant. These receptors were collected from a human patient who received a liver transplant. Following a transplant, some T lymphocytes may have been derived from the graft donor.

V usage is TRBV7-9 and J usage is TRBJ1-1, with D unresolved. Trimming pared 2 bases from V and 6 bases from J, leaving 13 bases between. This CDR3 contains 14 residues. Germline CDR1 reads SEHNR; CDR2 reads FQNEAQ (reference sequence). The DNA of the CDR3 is TGTGCCAGCAGCTTAAGTACGGCGATCCCTGAAGCTTTCTTT. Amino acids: CASSLSTAIPEAFF.

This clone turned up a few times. The CDR3 sequence: CASSVLAGAGTDTQYF. DNA of the CDR3: TGTGCCAGCAGCGTGCTAGCGGGGGCAGGTACAGATACGCAGTATTTT. The genes are TRBV9 and TRBJ2-3; TRBD2 matches at 10 bases. The CDR3 has 16 amino acids. V lost 2 bases, J lost 3 bases, and 6 bases stayed unmatched. CDR1 and CDR2 from the germline V gene are SGDLS and YYNGEE.

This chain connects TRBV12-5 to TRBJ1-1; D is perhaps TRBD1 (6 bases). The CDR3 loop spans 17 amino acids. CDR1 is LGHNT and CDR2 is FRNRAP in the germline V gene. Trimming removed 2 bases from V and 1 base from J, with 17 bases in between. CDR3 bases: TGTGCTAGTGGTTTGAGAGATGGGGACACGCCGAACACTGAAGCTTTCTTT. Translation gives CASGLRDGDTPNTEAFF.

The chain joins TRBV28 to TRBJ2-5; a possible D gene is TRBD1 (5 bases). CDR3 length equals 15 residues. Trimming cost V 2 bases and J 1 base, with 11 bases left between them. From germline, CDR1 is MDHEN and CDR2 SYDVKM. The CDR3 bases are TGTGCCAGCAGTTTACTCAGGGCTATCCAAGAGACCCAGTACTTC. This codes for CASSLLRAIQETQYF.

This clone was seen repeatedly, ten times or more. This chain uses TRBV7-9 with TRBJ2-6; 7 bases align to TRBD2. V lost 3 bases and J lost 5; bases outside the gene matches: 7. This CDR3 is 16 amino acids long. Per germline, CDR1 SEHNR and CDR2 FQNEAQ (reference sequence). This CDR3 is CASSFLPSGRANVLTF. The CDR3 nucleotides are TGTGCCAGCAGCTTTCTGCCCAGCGGGAGGGCCAACGTCCTGACTTTC.

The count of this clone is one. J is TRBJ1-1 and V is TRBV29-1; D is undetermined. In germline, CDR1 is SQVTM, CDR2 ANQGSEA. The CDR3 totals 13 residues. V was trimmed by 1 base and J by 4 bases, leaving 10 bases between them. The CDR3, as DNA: TGCAGCGTTGAAGGGCGGGGATCCACTGAAGCTTTCTTT. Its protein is CSVEGRGSTEAFF.

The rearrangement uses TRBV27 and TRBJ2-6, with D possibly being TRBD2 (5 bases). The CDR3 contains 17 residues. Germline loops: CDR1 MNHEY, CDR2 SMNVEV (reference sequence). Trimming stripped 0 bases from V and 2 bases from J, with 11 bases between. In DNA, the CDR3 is TGTGCCAGCAGTTTATCGGGGAGTTCAGCTGGGGCCAACGTCCTGACTTTC. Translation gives CASSLSGSSAGANVLTF.

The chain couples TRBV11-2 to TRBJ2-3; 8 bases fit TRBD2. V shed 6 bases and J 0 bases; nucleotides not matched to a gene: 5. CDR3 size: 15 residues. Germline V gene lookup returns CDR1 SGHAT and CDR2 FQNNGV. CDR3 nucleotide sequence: TGTGCCAGCAGAACTAGCGGATCTAGCACAGATACGCAGTATTTT. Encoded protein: CASRTSGSSTDTQYF.

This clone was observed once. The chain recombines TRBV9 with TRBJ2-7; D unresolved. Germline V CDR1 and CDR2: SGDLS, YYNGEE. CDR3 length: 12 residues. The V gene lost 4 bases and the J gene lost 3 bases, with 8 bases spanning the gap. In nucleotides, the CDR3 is TGTGCCAGCAGCCCGACTGACTACGAGCAGTACTTC. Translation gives CASSPTDYEQYF.

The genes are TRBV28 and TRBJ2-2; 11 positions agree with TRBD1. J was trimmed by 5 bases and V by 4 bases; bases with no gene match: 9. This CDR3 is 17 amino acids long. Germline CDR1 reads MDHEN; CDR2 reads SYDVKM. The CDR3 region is CASSYPDRGQVTGELFF. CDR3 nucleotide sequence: TGTGCCAGCAGTTACCCGGACAGGGGGCAAGTGACCGGGGAGCTGTTTTTT.